This T cell receptor (beta chain) came from a study of shared clonotypes between healthy human individuals. Findings of the study overall: Approximately 5% of naive CD4 clonotypes were shared across a handful of donors. In this cohort, only blood was sampled, and tissue repertoires likely differ. Naive subsets typically showed greater estimated richness than memory subsets.

Every contributor of samples was a Caucasian grown-up residing in Nashville, Tennessee. CDR1 SGHNT and CDR2 YYREEE come from the germline V gene (reference sequence). There are 15 residues in the CDR3. V was pared by 5 bases and J by 4 bases, with 18 bases between. A note on this clone: Its antigen is unknown.

Sequencing was performed with immunoSEQ multiplex PCR; in TCRdb, only in-frame clones are kept and a portion is missing. The table includes about 1 million clones, about 77% detected once. Sequencing was performed on memory CD4+ T cells sorted from blood. The subset is: CD45RA-negative fraction. The receptor was isolated from a man younger than 35 in good health. The chain has TRBV5-4 and TRBJ2-5; no clear D. The CDR3 is CASSYPGKTPETQYF. The CDR3 DNA reads TGTGCCAGCAGTTACCCGGGCAAGACCCCAGAGACCCAGTACTTC.